One T cell receptor beta chain is described in this entry. Its antigen remains unknown. This entry belongs to a study of T-cell memory formation after mild COVID-19. Study observations and caveats: Day 15 to 85 contracting clones showed balanced CD4/CD8; later expanders leaned CD4+.

With 1 base removed from V and 1 base from J, the gap between germline ends came to 10 bases. Germline V gene sequence: CDR1 SGHTA, CDR2 FQGNSA. There are 15 residues in the CDR3. TCRdb re-derived calls from the 5' RACE reads in MiXCR, one entry per CDR3 protein. The sample yields about 340,000 distinct CDR3 sequences, 13% to 15% seen once. Sample: PBMCs or a T cell subset sorted from them (not recorded which). The chain employs TRBV7-2 and TRBJ1-1; D gene uncertain. The TCR sequence derives from a man aged 18-30 years who had mild COVID-19 (a few samples of this study predate the infection). Cell type and time point are not known. The CDR3 DNA follows: TGTGCCAGCAGCTTAGATGGGAACGGGAACACTGAAGCTTTCTTT. This encodes CASSLDGNGNTEAFF.